The 20 T cell receptor beta chains below all came from one sample that was sequenced in a study of shared clonotypes between healthy human individuals. TCRdb keeps only in-frame clones here, not all; method: immunoSEQ multiplex PCR. This table has roughly 2 million clones, about 94% appearing once. Positive CCR7 selection of CD45RO-negative cells yielded the naive CD8 cells, and terminally differentiated effector memory CD45RA+ cells were excluded. Sample: naive CD8+ T cells sorted from blood. The receptor set was obtained from a man younger than 30 in good health.

This chain connects TRBV11-3 to TRBJ1-5; possibly TRBD1 for D (5 bases). V was clipped by 3 bases and J by 4 bases, with 10 bases between them. The CDR3 length is 14 residues. Germline CDR1 SGHNT, CDR2 YENEEA. The CDR3 region is CASSLRGRNQPQHF. The CDR3 coding sequence is TGTGCCAGCAGCTTGAGGGGTAGGAATCAGCCCCAGCATTTT.

Of note for this clone: Other nucleotide sequences from this sample produce the same CDR3. V gene TRBV19 combines with J gene TRBJ2-1; 7 nucleotides align to TRBD1. V was clipped by 9 bases and J by 4 bases; unmatched bases: 6. CDR3 length: 13 amino acids. Per germline, CDR1 LNHDA and CDR2 SQIVND (reference sequence). CDR3 sequence (DNA): TGTGCCAGCCGGGACAGTGTTTACAATGAGCAGTTCTTC. As protein: CASRDSVYNEQFF.

The rearrangement joins TRBV30 to TRBJ2-5, with no clear D. Germline V gene data show CDR1 as GTSNPN and CDR2 as SVGIG (reference sequence). V was pared by 2 bases and J by 0 bases, with 7 bases between. There are 13 residues in the CDR3. CDR3: CAWSLADQETQYF. The CDR3 coding sequence is TGTGCCTGGAGTCTGGCGGACCAAGAGACCCAGTACTTC.

This chain links TRBV6-5 with TRBJ2-2, with TRBD1 as a possible D gene (5 bases). The V gene lost 6 bases and the J gene lost 3 bases, with 11 bases spanning the gap. The CDR3 consists of 14 residues. CDR1 and CDR2 from the germline V gene are MNHEY and SVGAGI. CDR3 sequence: CASRLGVDTGELFF. CDR3 DNA: TGTGCCAGCAGATTAGGGGTCGACACCGGGGAGCTGTTTTTT.

Note on this clone: Other nucleotide sequences from this sample produce the same CDR3. The chain carries TRBV7-9 and TRBJ2-7, with D unresolved. Germline assignment: CDR1 SEHNR and CDR2 FQNEAQ (reference sequence). CDR3 length: 12 amino acids. V lost 4 bases and J 4 bases, leaving 8 bases between the germline ends. The CDR3 here is CASSYENYEQYF. The CDR3 region has the DNA TGTGCCAGCAGCTATGAGAATTACGAGCAGTACTTC.

Regarding this clone: At one of its ends the junction is not consistent with the germline gene, which may arise from a read error. This rearrangement joins TRBV6-5 to TRBJ1-1; D possibly corresponds to TRBD1 (5 bases). The CDR3 spans 14 residues. The germline V gene encodes CDR1 MNHEY and CDR2 SVGAGI. Written as DNA, the CDR3 is TGTGCCAGCAGTTACACGGGGGTAGACACTGAAGCTTCCTTT. This gives the protein CASSYTGVDTEASF.

This clone was detected once. This chain connects TRBV7-9 to TRBJ2-2; D ambiguous. V was cut by 5 bases and J by 6 bases, with 19 bases left in between. There are 16 residues in the CDR3. CDR1 is SEHNR and CDR2 is FQNEAQ in the germline V gene (reference sequence). The CDR3 is CASSNDLGLKAGELFF. The CDR3 coding sequence is TGTGCCAGCAGCAATGACCTCGGCCTCAAGGCCGGGGAGCTGTTTTTT.

The V call is TRBV2, the J call TRBJ1-1; possible D gene TRBD1, 6 bases. Trimming stripped 4 bases from V and 0 bases from J, with 21 bases between. The CDR3 spans 18 residues. The germline V gene has CDR1 SNHLY and CDR2 FYNNEI. The CDR3 nucleotides are TGTGCCAGCAGTGTATGGAGGCAGGGGAGCGACATGAACACTGAAGCTTTCTTT. Protein: CASSVWRQGSDMNTEAFF.

About this clone: The same CDR3 is also encoded by other DNA sequences in this sample. J is TRBJ2-3 and V is TRBV4-1, with D uncertain. The CDR3 sequence is 14 residues long. Germline CDR1 MGHRA, CDR2 YSYEKL. Trimming removed 0 bases from V and 2 bases from J, with 6 bases in between. CDR3 nucleotides: TGCGCCAGCAGCCAAGATGCGACCACAGATACGCAGTATTTT. Protein product: CASSQDATTDTQYF.

V gene TRBV4-3 combines with J gene TRBJ2-1; 13 bases align to TRBD2. The CDR3 loop spans 18 amino acids. Germline CDR1 and CDR2: LGHNA and YSLEER. V lost 5 bases, J lost 4 bases, and 11 bases stayed unmatched. The CDR3 nucleotides are TGCGCCAGCAGCTTGGGACTAGCGGGAAGTGGGGCGTACAATGAGCAGTTCTTC. Translated, it gives CASSLGLAGSGAYNEQFF.

This clone was counted a single time. The chain carries TRBV6-1 and TRBJ1-2; D is undetermined. Germline V CDR1 and CDR2: MNHNS, SASEGT. V shed 0 bases and J shed 5 bases, with 7 bases lying between them. The CDR3 sequence is 13 residues long. Here the CDR3 reads CASSEALAYGYTF. CDR3 nucleotide sequence: TGTGCCAGCAGTGAAGCCTTAGCTTATGGCTACACCTTC.

The gene calls are TRBV5-4 and TRBJ2-2, with D possibly matching TRBD2 (6 bases). Germline loops: CDR1 SGHNT, CDR2 YYREEE (reference sequence). V lost 4 bases and J lost 5, with 18 bases in between. The CDR3 extends over 16 amino acids. The CDR3 bases are TGTGCCAGCAGCCATGGGGACTGGGGGACGACCGGGGAGCTGTTTTTT. Translating gives CASSHGDWGTTGELFF.

The V call is TRBV7-6, the J call TRBJ2-7, with a possible D match to TRBD1 (8 bases). The CDR3 loop spans 16 amino acids. V was cut by 6 bases and J by 4 bases, with 22 bases left in between. The germline V gene has CDR1 SGHVS and CDR2 FNYEAQ. CDR3: CASSPGGGRAGYEQYF. CDR3 DNA sequence: TGTGCCAGCAGTCCAGGGGGCGGGAGAGCTGGGTACGAGCAGTACTTC.

This clone was counted a single time. This chain joins TRBV10-3 and TRBJ2-7; 12 bases are a match to TRBD2. V lost 8 bases, J lost 3 bases, and 2 bases stayed unmatched. Germline V CDR1 and CDR2: ENHRY, SYGVKD. The CDR3 spans 13 residues. The CDR3 DNA reads TGTGCCATCCGACTAGCGGGGGACTACGAGCAGTACTTC. It translates to CAIRLAGDYEQYF.

The chain employs TRBV15 and TRBJ1-2; D is undetermined. V was shortened by 0 bases and J by 4 bases, with 12 bases between the two germline ends. The CDR3 sequence is 15 residues long. CDR1 is LNHNV, CDR2 YYDKDF, per germline (reference sequence). CDR3 loop: CATSREPPNLYGYTF. The CDR3 nucleotides read TGTGCCACCAGCAGAGAACCACCAAACCTCTATGGCTACACCTTC.

The V call is TRBV4-3, the J call TRBJ2-7; possible D gene TRBD2, 5 bases. Trimming left V 2 bases short and J 5 bases short, with 16 bases between. Germline values: CDR1 LGHNA, CDR2 YSLEER. This CDR3 spans 15 amino acids. The CDR3 here is CASSQSVRVVDEQYF. Here the CDR3 DNA reads TGCGCCAGCAGCCAATCGGTGAGGGTTGTGGACGAGCAGTACTTC.

The rearrangement uses TRBV5-1 and TRBJ2-3, with D possibly called TRBD1 or TRBD2 (5 bases each). The V end lost 0 bases, the J end lost 1 base, and 12 bases lay between the germline ends. The germline V gene has CDR1 SGHRS and CDR2 YFSETQ. The CDR3 contains 16 residues. The CDR3 loop reads CASSLVGVPGTDTQYF. The CDR3 region has the DNA TGCGCCAGCAGCTTGGTGGGGGTCCCAGGCACAGATACGCAGTATTTT. Looking up the rest from reference TRBV5-1 and TRBJ2-3 gives the full variable domain: KAGVTQTPRYLIKTRGQQVTLSCSPISGHRSVSWYQQTPGQGLQFLFEYFSETQRNKGNFPGRFSGRQFSNSRSEMNVSTLELGDSALYLCASSLVGVPGTDTQYFGPGTRLTVL.

This rearrangement joins TRBV9 to TRBJ1-1; no clear D. This CDR3 comprises 14 residues. Germline V CDR1 and CDR2: SGDLS, YYNGEE. Trimming pared 0 bases from V and 5 bases from J, leaving 11 bases between. CDR3 in amino acids: CASSVGADLTEAFF. The CDR3 region has the DNA TGTGCCAGCAGCGTAGGGGCAGACTTAACTGAAGCTTTCTTT.

This chain connects TRBV9 to TRBJ2-3; a possible D gene is TRBD2 (5 bases). Deletions cut 4 bases from V and 10 bases from J, with 25 bases between. The CDR3 has 16 amino acids. Germline CDR1 is SGDLS and CDR2 is YYNGEE. The CDR3 DNA is TGTGCCAGCAGCCCCCCCCTCGGAGGCCCAAAGGATGCGCAGTATTTT. This codes for CASSPPLGGPKDAQYF.

The chain combines TRBV6-5 with TRBJ2-1; a possible D gene is TRBD1 (6 bases). Germline loops: CDR1 MNHEY, CDR2 SVGAGI. Between the trimmed V and J ends, which lost 4 bases and 2 bases, there was a span of 15 bases. CDR3 length equals 16 residues. CDR3 DNA: TGTGCCAGCAGTTCCCTAACAGGGAACCCCTACAATGAGCAGTTCTTC. As protein: CASSSLTGNPYNEQFF.